This TCR beta chain was captured by sequencing in a study of blood T cells in healthy people across ages. Sample-barcoded 5' priming and a J-beta primer mix drove a second PCR of about 6 to 12 cycles. Each cDNA was tagged by a template-switch adaptor containing 12 random nucleotides. A single record per CDR3 protein comes from TCRdb applying MiXCR to the 5' RACE reads. Here the sample spans 800,000 to 950,000 distinct CDR3 sequences, almost 30% being singletons. This clonotype was detected many times. A read error may produce the germline difference seen at one junction end. The CDR3 runs to 13 residues. Germline lookup yields CDR1 SGHRS and CDR2 YFSETQ. The same sample was also used in a study of T cells of mothers and their children. As that study records: The study sampled three healthy Caucasian mothers and their six children. The whole RNA yield was converted to cDNA, approximately 1.6 ug per 15 ul. Sequencing returned over 10 million TCR beta CDR3 reads per mother and approximately 3 million per child.

The sequence was collected from a woman aged 40 to 49 in good health. The V gene is TRBV5-1, the J gene TRBJ1-2; maybe TRBD1 (5 bases). Sequenced material: blood. The DNA of the CDR3 is TGTGCCAGCAGTTTAGAGGGGTCGCGCGGCTACACCTTC. It codes for CASSLEGSRGYTF.